This T cell receptor beta chain was sequenced for a study of blood T cell repertoires in COVID-19. Whole-study context: The analysed material was cDNA or gDNA that came from T cells, B-cell-depleted T cells, or PBMCs.

Germline CDR1 MNHEY, CDR2 SMNVEV (reference sequence). The CDR3 consists of 15 residues. Trimming at V came to 5 bases and at J to 5 bases, leaving 8 bases not matched to a gene. Sequenced by immunoSEQ multiplex PCR; TCRdb stores in-frame clones only, minus some. The sample lists under 250,000 clones; around 88% were seen once. Sequencing input: peripheral blood. The chain joins TRBV27 to TRBJ1-4; 7 nucleotides agree with TRBD1. The source is a man aged 35-49 years with active or convalescent COVID-19. DNA of the CDR3: TGTGCCAGCAGTATTCGACAGGGCAACAATGAAAAACTGTTTTTT. Residues: CASSIRQGNNEKLFF.